A single sample gave rise to the 16 T cell receptor beta chains below, sequenced in a study of shared clonotypes between healthy human individuals. Produced via immunoSEQ multiplex PCR; TCRdb's table is partial and in-frame only. The sample has 2 million to 2.5 million clones, under 97% seen once. Sequencing used naive CD4+ T cells sorted from blood. The subset is: CD45RA+ positively selected. Receptors were obtained from a man aged 18-30 years in good health.

The chain recombines TRBV6-1 with TRBJ1-5; 7 bases align to TRBD1. This CDR3 contains 15 residues. Germline V gives CDR1 MNHNS, CDR2 SASEGT. The V segment lost 6 bases and the J segment 1 base; nucleotides outside the gene matches: 6. The CDR3 loop is CASSRGDASNQPQHF. The CDR3 nucleotides read TGTGCCAGCAGCAGGGGGGATGCGAGCAATCAGCCCCAGCATTTT.

The chain combines TRBV19 with TRBJ1-6, with unresolved D. The length of the CDR3 is 14 residues. The V gene lost 5 bases and the J gene lost 10 bases, with 15 bases spanning the gap. Per the germline V gene, CDR1 is LNHDA and CDR2 is SQIVND (reference sequence). The CDR3 reads CASSPGISSSPLHF. In nucleotides, the CDR3 is TGTGCCAGTAGTCCCGGGATATCCTCGTCACCCCTCCACTTT.

V and J are TRBV28 and TRBJ1-3; 11 bases map to TRBD1. Per the germline V gene, CDR1 is MDHEN and CDR2 is SYDVKM. The junction had 2 bases not matched to a gene; V was cut back by 4 bases and J by 0 bases. CDR3 length equals 16 residues. CDR3 loop: CASSSGTGGSGNTIYF. The CDR3 DNA reads TGTGCCAGCAGTTCCGGGACAGGGGGCTCTGGAAACACCATATATTTT.

This sequence joins TRBV29-1 and TRBJ1-1; D is perhaps TRBD1 (5 bases). CDR3 length equals 13 residues. Germline V CDR1 and CDR2: SQVTM, ANQGSEA. The V end lost 7 bases, the J end lost 1 base, and 13 bases lay between the germline ends. CDR3 residues: CSARTDRNTEAFF. In DNA, the CDR3 is TGCAGCGCCCGAACTGACAGGAACACTGAAGCTTTCTTT.

Remarks on this clone: Other nucleotide sequences in the sample specify the same CDR3. This chain links TRBV18 with TRBJ2-7, with D perhaps TRBD2 (5 bases). Germline CDR1 is KGHSH and CDR2 is LQKENI. CDR3 size: 15 residues. V lost 3 bases to trimming and J lost 0 bases, with 12 bases between them. CDR3 residues: CASSPPTGSSYEQYF. The CDR3 region has the DNA TGTGCCAGCTCACCCCCGACGGGAAGCTCCTACGAGCAGTACTTC.

This chain joins TRBV6-5 and TRBJ2-7; D gene unclear. V dropped 5 bases and J dropped 0 bases, with 11 bases sitting between them. The CDR3 covers 14 residues. Germline loops: CDR1 MNHEY, CDR2 SVGAGI. This CDR3 reads CASSQLGGSYEQYF. The DNA of the CDR3 is TGTGCCAGCAGTCAACTTGGTGGCTCCTACGAGCAGTACTTC.

The chain recombines TRBV4-3 with TRBJ1-2; D is possibly TRBD1 (6 bases). This CDR3 spans 16 amino acids. The germline V gene has CDR1 LGHNA and CDR2 YSLEER. V lost 5 bases and J 4 bases, leaving 20 bases between the germline ends. The CDR3 sequence: CASSFIPTGSGYGYTF. The CDR3 region has the DNA TGCGCCAGCAGCTTCATCCCTACAGGGAGCGGCTATGGCTACACCTTC.

The V and J genes are TRBV18 and TRBJ2-7, with unresolved D. Germline assignment: CDR1 KGHSH and CDR2 LQKENI. Trimming took off 0 bases at V and 3 bases at J, with 9 bases between the two ends. The CDR3 has 14 amino acids. As DNA, the CDR3 is TGTGCCAGCTCACCACCGACGCCGTACTACGAGCAGTACTTC. Translated: CASSPPTPYYEQYF.

The chain uses TRBV6-4 and TRBJ2-2; D gene ambiguous. There are 16 residues in the CDR3. Per the germline V gene, CDR1 is MRHNA and CDR2 is SNTAGT. With 1 base removed from V and 0 bases from J, the gap between germline ends came to 9 bases. The CDR3 DNA is TGTGCCAGCAGTGACTTCTTTACGGCGAACACCGGGGAGCTGTTTTTT. Protein: CASSDFFTANTGELFF.

The CDR3 region is CASRRGGGANYGYTF. The CDR3 DNA reads as TGTGCCAGCCGCAGGGGAGGGGGGGCTAACTATGGCTACACCTTC. The chain carries TRBV6-1 and TRBJ1-2; a weak D match, TRBD1 (6 bases). Between the trimmed V and J ends, which lost 8 bases and 0 bases, there was a span of 16 bases. Germline V CDR1 and CDR2: MNHNS, SASEGT. CDR3 length: 15 residues.

The gene calls are TRBV6-6 and TRBJ1-4; D uncertain. The V gene's germline CDR1 is MNHNY and CDR2 SVGAGI (reference sequence). The CDR3 has 11 amino acids. V lost 8 bases, J lost 5 bases, and 6 bases lay in between. Here the CDR3 DNA reads TGTGCCAGCGGATACAATGAAAAACTGTTTTTT. Its protein product is CASGYNEKLFF.

The chain employs TRBV30 and TRBJ2-6, with D tentatively TRBD1 or TRBD2 (6 bases each). The length of the CDR3 is 16 residues. The V gene lost 0 bases and the J gene lost 2 bases, with 11 bases spanning the gap. The V gene's germline CDR1 is GTSNPN and CDR2 SVGIG (reference sequence). This CDR3 reads CAWSVRGRAGANVLTF. DNA for the CDR3: TGTGCCTGGAGTGTACGGGGGCGGGCTGGGGCCAACGTCCTGACTTTC.

This chain links TRBV28 with TRBJ2-5; the D gene is possibly TRBD1 (5 bases). V dropped 6 bases and J dropped 9 bases, with 20 bases sitting between them. Germline V gene lookup returns CDR1 MDHEN and CDR2 SYDVKM. CDR3 size: 14 residues. In DNA, the CDR3 is TGTGCCAGCAGCCCAGGTACGGCCCTAGGGGCCCAGTACTTC. It specifies CASSPGTALGAQYF.

On this clone itself: The identical CDR3 is also encoded by other nucleotide sequences in the sample. The J gene is TRBJ2-5, the V gene TRBV5-1; 8 positions match TRBD1. This CDR3 has 14 residues. J was trimmed by 2 bases and V by 6 bases; bases with no gene match: 6. Germline CDR1 SGHRS, CDR2 YFSETQ. The CDR3 loop is CASTTGGLQETQYF. DNA of the CDR3: TGCGCCAGCACCACAGGGGGGCTTCAAGAGACCCAGTACTTC. Full variable domain (remainder filled in from reference TRBV5-1 and TRBJ2-5): KAGVTQTPRYLIKTRGQQVTLSCSPISGHRSVSWYQQTPGQGLQFLFEYFSETQRNKGNFPGRFSGRQFSNSRSEMNVSTLELGDSALYLCASTTGGLQETQYFGPGTRLLVL.

Notes on this clone: Other DNA sequences in this specimen translate into the identical CDR3. The chain carries TRBV30 and TRBJ2-7; D unresolved. Trimming removed 1 base at V and 4 bases at J, with 5 bases between. Per the germline V gene, CDR1 is GTSNPN and CDR2 is SVGIG (reference sequence). The length of the CDR3 is 11 residues. The CDR3: CAWSAPYEQYF. In DNA, the CDR3 is TGTGCCTGGAGTGCTCCGTACGAGCAGTACTTC.

This rearrangement joins TRBV5-1 to TRBJ2-7; the D call may be TRBD1 or TRBD2 (5 bases each). The V gene's germline CDR1 is SGHRS and CDR2 YFSETQ. Trimming shortened V by 4 bases and J by 3 bases, and 20 bases separated the two germline ends. The CDR3 has 16 amino acids. This CDR3 is CASSLGLAGQHYEQYF. The DNA for the CDR3 is TGCGCCAGCAGCCTTGGTCTAGCAGGACAACACTACGAGCAGTACTTC.